This is a list of T cell receptor beta chains from one sample in a study of OX40 agonist ivuxolimab in advanced cancers. The assay was immunoSEQ multiplex PCR, and TCRdb's table has in-frame clones only and misses some. The sample carries roughly 77,000 clones, 85% to 95% recorded once. The sequencing used CD4+ or CD8+ T cells sorted from blood, collected in a trial of the OX40 agonist ivuxolimab. The origin of the receptors is an adult with an advanced solid tumor such as melanoma, head and neck, liver or kidney cancer. Each CDR3 is given with its conserved first and last residue. The D gene is left open where the match is weak.

d_call j_call v_call cdr3_nt cdr3_aa
- TRBJ1-1 TRBV5-3 TGTGCCAGAAGCGGTGGGAAGGGCCTCATGAACACTGAAGCTTTCTTT CARSGGKGLMNTEAFF
TRBD1 TRBJ2-1 TRBV6-5 TGTGCCAGCACTGACAGGGCCGAATACAATGAGCAGTTCTTC CASTDRAEYNEQFF
- TRBJ1-2 TRBV5-6 TGTGCCAGCAGCTTGACCGATTATGGCTACACCTTC CASSLTDYGYTF
- TRBJ1-5 TRBV6-4 TGTGCCAGCAGCCTCCTCCACCCGACAGAAGGCAGCAATCAGCCCCAGCATTTT CASSLLHPTEGSNQPQHF
- TRBJ1-3 TRBV7-9 TGTGCCAGCAGCTCCAAAGACCATCTAGCTGGAAACACCATATATTTT CASSSKDHLAGNTIYF
TRBD1 TRBJ1-1 TRBV7-8 TGTGCCAGCAGCTTACGGGACAGGCCGGAAGCTTTCTTT CASSLRDRPEAFF
TRBD1 TRBJ2-7 TRBV7-3 TGTGCCAGCAGCTTAAGACAGGGGGACTACGAGCAGTACTTC CASSLRQGDYEQYF
- TRBJ2-3 TRBV12-5 TGTGCTAGTGGTTTGGGGACAGCTAGCACAGATACGCAGTATTTT CASGLGTASTDTQYF
TRBD1 TRBJ2-7 TRBV6-1 TGTGCCAGCAGTGGCCCGACAGGGGCAAACTACGAGCAGTACTTC CASSGPTGANYEQYF
TRBD1 TRBJ1-2 TRBV6-4 TGTGCCAGCAGTGACCCCGGACAGGGCGAAGGAGGCTACACCTTC CASSDPGQGEGGYTF
TRBD1 TRBJ1-2 TRBV13 TGTGCCAGCAGCACAAGACAGGGGTCTAACTATGGCTACACCTTC CASSTRQGSNYGYTF
- TRBJ1-5 TRBV6-5 TGTGCCAGCAGTTACTCGGAGGGCAATCAGCCCCAGCATTTT CASSYSEGNQPQHF
- TRBJ1-2 TRBV6-1 TGTGCCCTCCGGGCCTCAGGGAGTTATGGCTACACCTTC CALRASGSYGYTF
- TRBJ2-2 TRBV27 TGTGCCAGCAGCTTTACCCCTTGGGGCGGGGAGCTGTTTTTT CASSFTPWGGELFF
- TRBJ1-2 TRBV28 TGTGCCAGCACCCCGCAAGGGAACTATGGCTACACCTTC CASTPQGNYGYTF
- TRBJ1-1 TRBV14 TGTGCCAGCAGCCAAGGGGTCCTCATGAACACTGAAGCTTTCTTT CASSQGVLMNTEAFF